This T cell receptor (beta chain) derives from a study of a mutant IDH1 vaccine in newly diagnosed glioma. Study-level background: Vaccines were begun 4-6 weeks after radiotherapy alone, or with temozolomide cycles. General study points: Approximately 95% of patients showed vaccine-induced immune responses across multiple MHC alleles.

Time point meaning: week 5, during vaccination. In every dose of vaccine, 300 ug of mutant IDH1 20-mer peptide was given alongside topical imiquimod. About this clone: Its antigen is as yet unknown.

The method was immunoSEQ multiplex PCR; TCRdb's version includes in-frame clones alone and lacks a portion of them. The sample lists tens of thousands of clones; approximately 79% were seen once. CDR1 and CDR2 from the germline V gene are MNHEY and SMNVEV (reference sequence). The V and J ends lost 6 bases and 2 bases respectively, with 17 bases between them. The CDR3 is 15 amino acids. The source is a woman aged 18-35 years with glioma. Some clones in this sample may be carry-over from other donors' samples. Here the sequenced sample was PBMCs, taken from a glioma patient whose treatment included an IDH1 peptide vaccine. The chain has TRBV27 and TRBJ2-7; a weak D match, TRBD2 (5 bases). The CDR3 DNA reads TGTGCCAGCAGACCCTTGAGGGCCCTCCCCTACGAGCAGTACTTC. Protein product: CASRPLRALPYEQYF.